This entry features one TCR beta chain sequence. This sample stems from a study of spatial heterogeneity in lung cancer. Whole-study context: Detected sequences consistently included more beta-chain ones than alpha-chain ones. The average count in raw reads for each unique TCR and UMI combination exceeded 9.5 appearances.

A distinct unique molecular identifier was carried by each TCR cDNA molecule. A single record per CDR3 protein comes from TCRdb applying MiXCR to the 5' RACE reads. The sample records about 5,000 distinct CDR3 sequences, 15% to 20% being singletons. The time point here: sample taken at primary tumor resection. Extraction of whole RNA from tumor, nontumor lung or frozen PBMC preceded unsorted sequencing. Germline V gives CDR1 SGHTA, CDR2 FQGNSA. The length of the CDR3 is 12 residues. The V end lost 0 bases, the J end lost 3 bases, and 3 bases lay between the germline ends. This specimen consisted of normal lung tissue next to the tumor, obtained at surgery. The origin of this receptor is a male donor with early-stage non-small cell lung cancer. The chain recombines TRBV7-2 with TRBJ2-7, with no clear D. CDR3 in amino acids: CASSLADYEQYF. DNA of the CDR3: TGTGCCAGCAGCTTAGCTGACTACGAGCAGTACTTC. Looking up the rest from reference TRBV7-2 and TRBJ2-7 gives the full variable domain: GAGVSQSPSNKVTEKGKDVELRCDPISGHTALYWYRQSLGQGLEFLIYFQGNSAPDKSGLPSDRFSAERTGGSVSTLTIQRTQQEDSAVYLCASSLADYEQYFGPGTRLTVT.